The T cell receptor (beta chain) under discussion was sequenced for a study of OX40 agonist ivuxolimab in advanced cancers. For this clone: Antigen unknown.

Broader study findings: Researchers did not determine the expanded peripheral T cells' antigen specificity.

This CDR3 has 13 residues. Germline lookup yields CDR1 LNHDA and CDR2 SQIVND (reference sequence). Losses at the gene ends were 6 bases for V and 11 bases for J; bases not matched to a gene: 11. Assay: immunoSEQ multiplex PCR; the TCRdb copy retains only in-frame clones and omits some. The sample has about 56,000 clones, about 83% seen once. Specimen: CD4+ or CD8+ T cells sorted from blood, collected in a trial of the OX40 agonist ivuxolimab. The chain carries TRBV19 and TRBJ2-5, with 8 positions matching TRBD1. This TCR was recovered from an adult with an advanced solid tumor such as melanoma, head and neck, liver or kidney cancer. This CDR3 is CASSQQGAVEQYF. The CDR3 DNA reads TGTGCCAGTAGCCAGCAGGGGGCGGTGGAGCAGTACTTC.